This TCR beta chain was captured in a study of OX40 agonist ivuxolimab in advanced cancers. The study in broad terms: Ivuxolimab was a fully human IgG2 agonistic monoclonal antibody targeting the costimulatory receptor OX40 (CD134). Among the approximately 50 dose-escalation patients, some 19 had hepatocellular carcinoma, about 15 melanoma, 9 renal cell carcinoma and 9 head and neck cancer. The dose-escalation cohort was around 83% male with a mean age of about 60 years, ranging from roughly 20 to 80. Peripheral TCRbeta sequencing was intended to test whether TCR sequence diversity was altered and clonal T-cell expansion was caused by ivuxolimab. The paper reports the monotherapy dose-escalation portion (N of about 54 patients) of the phase I ivuxolimab trial. Prior anti-PD-1, anti-PD-L1 or anti-CTLA-4 therapy was permitted, and checkpoint inhibitors had been received by around 39% of dose-escalation patients. Partial responses occurred in three dose-escalation patients, of whom one had hepatocellular carcinoma and two had cutaneous melanoma. Intravenous ivuxolimab was administered to patients every 2 weeks at six dose levels: 0.01, 0.1, 0.3, 1.5, 3 and 10 mg/kg. Points the paper makes about the study in general: In partial responders in the 0.1-3.0 mg/kg groups, normalized peripheral clonal expansion was found to be among the lowest, especially among CD8+ T cells. Low levels of normalized T-cell clonal expansion were also shown by some nonresponding patients. After ivuxolimab, CD8+ T cells had more expanded clones than CD4+ T cells on average. At doses of 0.1 to 3.0 mg/kg, clonal expansion of both CD4+ and CD8+ T cells in blood was seen between baseline and week 6. The antigen specificity of the peripheral T cells that underwent clonal expansion was not determined.

Genomic DNA was extracted from sorted cells for sequencing of the TCRbeta CDR3 region. TCRbeta CDR3 regions were sequenced using the immunoSEQ Assay. The source is immuneACCESS, and TCRdb retained only in-frame sequences with V and J called. Part of the clones is not carried over; for the studies checked, unresolved V genes explain less than half of this, and the remainder is unexplained. The sample table contains 60,000 to 85,000 clones; only one count was recorded for roughly 80% of them. Approximately 6.3% of the sample rests with the top ten. As to this clone: The antigen it recognizes is unknown. No quality values exist for individual bases; no much larger clone is one base distant.

The trial excluded patients who had a history of autoimmune disease or were on systemic immunosuppression. Peripheral blood for TCR sequencing was drawn from every dose cohort at baseline, at cycle 4 day 1 and at cycle 7 day 1. The samples were taken from a phase I, first-in-human, multicenter, open-label dose-escalation trial of ivuxolimab. Adults with locally advanced or metastatic head and neck squamous cell, hepatocellular, melanoma or renal cell carcinoma were enrolled in the trial. CD4+ and CD8+ T cells were sorted separately from peripheral blood before TCR sequencing. Germline trimming amounts to 6 bases on V and 8 bases on J, with 10 as the count of junction bases outside the gene matches. Reading the germline V gene (reference sequence) gives CDR1 SEHNR and CDR2 FQNEAQ. From the cysteine up to the phenylalanine, the CDR3 has a length of 15 residues. The kept DNA is CDR3 alone, 45 bases in frame from the first base.

The source of this sequence is an adult with an advanced solid tumor such as melanoma, head and neck, liver or kidney cancer. This receptor chain uses TRBV7-9 and TRBJ1-4, with 9 junctional bases fitting TRBD1. The material was CD4+ or CD8+ T cells sorted from blood, obtained in a trial of the OX40 agonist ivuxolimab. The CDR3 here reads CASRAWGTGSEKLFF. The nucleotide sequence reads TGTGCCAGCAGGGCCTGGGGGACAGGGTCCGAAAAACTGTTTTTT.